This T cell receptor (beta chain) was identified in a study of shared clonotypes between healthy human individuals (dated by TCRdb to 2019 to 2021). Notes on the research overall: The cohort comprised two women and three men aged 18 to 49 years. For each donor, CD4 naive and CD4 memory were each given three plates, CD8 naive was given two plates, and CD8 memory was given one plate. Blood TCR repertoires of five healthy adults were deeply sequenced to estimate repertoire size and the extent of clonotype sharing between individuals. Different laboratories and diverse techniques were used to prepare libraries and sequence TCR repertoires, to increase sequencing depth and limit assay-specific biases. Leukapheresis yielded between about 0.94 and 10 billion PBMCs per donor. Here is what the overall study found, with its caveats: Sampling was restricted to blood, and TCR repertoires in tissues likely differ from the TCR repertoires found in blood. Because the study included only a small number of donors, the genetic and exposure-history diversity represented was limited. Even with the large sequencing depth, rarefaction of the sorted-subset datasets indicated that sequencing was incomplete. Higher generation probabilities were observed for clonotypes shared by all four sorted-subset donors than for non-shared clonotypes. Naive subsets generally had larger estimated clonotype richness than memory subsets. Pairwise subsampling indicated that sequencing depth was expected to affect the degree of clonotype sharing among donors. Approximately 4.8% of naive CD4, 3.5% of naive CD8, 2.3% of memory CD4, and about 0.4% of memory CD8 clonotypes were shared across several donors.

TCR CDR3 regions were amplified from genomic DNA by multiplex PCR using the deep immunoSEQ assay. Extracted genomic DNA from each cell subset was spread evenly across all wells of several immunoSEQ 96-well plates, with each plate serving as a replicate. Each replicate PCR for sorted subsets received about 180 ng genomic DNA, equal to about 30,000 T cell genomes. Purified libraries were measured with a Qubit 3.0 fluorometer, size-checked on a Bioanalyzer 2100, and measured again with the KAPA Library Quantification kit. Every immunoSEQ 96-well plate was sequenced on a separate single-read 150-cycle Illumina NextSeq 550 flow cell. As for the original processing: Because only junctional sequences without quality scores were contained in the immunoSEQ output, filtering matching that applied to full-length reads could not be performed. Sequences were annotated with PyIR, a Python wrapper for IgBLAST v1.9, and V/J genes and CDR3 were assigned using IMGT germline references. Reads were removed for weak V/J assignments (E-value above 1e-6), missing CDR3, stop codons, out-of-frame junctions, or ambiguous translated residues. V3J clonotypes were defined as sequences sharing the same inferred V gene, J gene, and CDR3 amino acid sequence. Percentage overlap between repertoires was computed as shared unique clonotypes divided by the size of the smaller repertoire. RTK rarefaction, the Chao1 estimator, and Recon v2.1 estimates of unobserved clonotypes were used to assess repertoire richness. Generation probabilities for all TCRbeta clonotypes obtained by the gDNA method from a handful of donors were computed using OLGA. The immuneACCESS repertoire file appears here via TCRdb, limited to in-frame rearrangements. These files lack a portion of the clones; in checked studies, under half of the deficit traces to unresolved V genes, and the cause of the others is not known. The V and J calls and clone size were taken over from that table, and D and trimming were inferred from the DNA. The sample table records about 2 million clones; over 85% of these occur just once. Clones ranked in the top ten supply about 1.1% of the sample.

CD8 naive samples were obtained by positive selection for CCR7 among CD45RO-negative cells, yielding a CD45RA+CCR7+ population from which TemRA cells were excluded. Donors were healthy HIV-negative adults with no recently reported acute infections or vaccinations. Only Caucasian adults living in Nashville, Tennessee, USA were represented among the donors. Blood was obtained by leukapheresis, after which PBMCs were separated by Ficoll-Histopaque density gradient centrifugation and cryopreserved in liquid nitrogen vapor phase. Purity and quantity of every magnetically sorted T cell population were checked by analytical flow cytometry. Genomic DNA was isolated from each sorted fraction and quantified by UV absorbance on a Nanodrop 2000c. V is reduced by 4 bases and J by 2 bases, leaving a spacing of 7 bases between them. CDR1 and CDR2 were assigned from the germline V gene as SGHDT and YYEEEE. The CDR3, from cysteine to phenylalanine, totals 12 residues. CDR3 DNA only is kept here, 36 bases in frame from base 1.

As concerns this clone: Which antigen it targets is not known. One base away there is no much larger clone; base qualities are not given.

What was sequenced was naive CD8+ T cells sorted from blood. According to the study, the label for this sample's cell subset or site signals: CD45RA+CCR7+. Here the chain combines TRBV5-6 and TRBJ2-7; TRBD1 is a weak D gene call, 5 bases matching. The origin of this receptor is a man younger than 35 in good health. DNA sequence: TGTGCCAGCAGCACGACAGCCTACGAGCAGTACTTC. This codes for CASSTTAYEQYF.